One and the same sample provided the 23 T cell receptor beta chains below, sequenced in a study of T-cell memory formation after mild COVID-19. Using its own MiXCR run on the 5' RACE reads, TCRdb lists one record per CDR3 protein. The repertoire holds about 350,000 distinct CDR3 sequences, more than 20% seen once, with 21% in the top ten. Sequences were obtained from PBMCs or a T cell subset sorted from them (not recorded which). All receptors come from a man between 18 and 29 years old who had mild COVID-19 (a few samples of this study predate the infection). Cell type and time point are not known.

This clonotype was seen at least ten times. The chain links TRBV5-1 to TRBJ2-3; D is unclear. V lost 0 bases and J 1 base, leaving 6 bases between the germline ends. Germline CDR1 reads SGHRS; CDR2 reads YFSETQ. This CDR3 is built from 14 residues. CDR3 in amino acids: CASSLVMGTDTQYF. CDR3 DNA: TGCGCCAGCAGCTTGGTTATGGGCACAGATACGCAGTATTTT. Filled out from reference TRBV5-1 and TRBJ2-3, the complete variable domain reads KAGVTQTPRYLIKTRGQQVTLSCSPISGHRSVSWYQQTPGQGLQFLFEYFSETQRNKGNFPGRFSGRQFSNSRSEMNVSTLELGDSALYLCASSLVMGTDTQYFGPGTRLTVL.

The J gene is TRBJ1-1, the V gene TRBV9; possibly TRBD1 for D (6 bases). The CDR3 runs to 16 residues. Germline V gene lookup returns CDR1 SGDLS and CDR2 YYNGEE. The ends were cut back, 0 bases at V and 1 base at J, with 13 bases in the middle. In DNA form, the CDR3 reads TGTGCCAGCAGCGTAGCTTTGGGGGGACAGAACACTGAAGCTTTCTTT. Translating it yields CASSVALGGQNTEAFF. Looking up the rest from reference TRBV9 and TRBJ1-1 gives the full variable domain: DSGVTQTPKHLITATGQRVTLRCSPRSGDLSVYWYQQSLDQGLQFLIQYYNGEERAKGNILERFSAQQFPDLHSELNLSSLELGDSALYFCASSVALGGQNTEAFFGQGTRLTVV.

This clonotype was recorded a few times. The chain uses TRBV7-3 and TRBJ2-1; D is perhaps TRBD1 or TRBD2 (7 bases each). Germline CDR1 and CDR2: SGHTA and FQGTGA. Trimming removed 2 bases at V and 7 bases at J, with 12 bases between. The CDR3 covers 14 residues. In DNA, the CDR3 is TGTGCCAGCAGCTTACCAGGGGGAGGGAATGAGCAGTTCTTC. Its protein is CASSLPGGGNEQFF. Using reference TRBV7-3 and TRBJ2-1 for the parts outside the CDR3, the full variable domain is GAGVSQTPSNKVTEKGKYVELRCDPISGHTALYWYRQSLGQGPEFLIYFQGTGAADDSGLPNDRFFAVRPEGSVSTLKIQRTERGDSAVYLCASSLPGGGNEQFFGPGTRLTVL.

This clonotype occurred a few times. As DNA, the CDR3 is TGTGCCAGCGAAGGTACAGATACGCAGTATTTT. Translated, it gives CASEGTDTQYF. The gene calls are TRBV7-2 and TRBJ2-3; D gene unclear. V lost 8 bases to trimming and J lost 3 bases, with 6 bases between them. The CDR3 has 11 amino acids. Germline values: CDR1 SGHTA, CDR2 FQGNSA.

This clonotype was picked up a small number of times. This chain connects TRBV7-3 to TRBJ2-3, with TRBD1 identical over 9 bases. Germline CDR1 is SGHTA and CDR2 is FQGTGA. V shed 4 bases and J 13 bases; nucleotides not matched to a gene: 9. The CDR3 consists of 13 residues. CDR3 in amino acids: CASSSIQGAKEYF. DNA of the CDR3: TGTGCCAGCAGCTCAATACAGGGGGCGAAGGAGTATTTT.

This clonotype was observed at least ten times. The gene calls are TRBV18 and TRBJ2-3; D perhaps matches TRBD2 (5 bases). CDR1 and CDR2 (germline): KGHSH, LQKENI. Trimming took off 5 bases at V and 2 bases at J, with 5 bases between the two ends. The CDR3 has 12 residues. CDR3 nucleotide sequence: TGTGCCAGCTCAGGACTCACAGATACGCAGTATTTT. Translated: CASSGLTDTQYF.

The count of this clonotype is one. The genes are TRBV9 and TRBJ2-3; D possibly corresponds to TRBD2 (7 bases). This CDR3 spans 15 amino acids. The germline gives CDR1 SGDLS, CDR2 YYNGEE. Trimming pared 7 bases from V and 5 bases from J, leaving 20 bases between. CDR3 DNA: TGTGCCAGCCAAAGGAGAGGGGGGGCCTTAGATACGCAGTATTTT. Residues: CASQRRGGALDTQYF.

This clonotype was seen ten or more times. J is TRBJ2-5 and V is TRBV7-2; no clear D gene. The CDR3 sequence is 12 residues long. Germline loops: CDR1 SGHTA, CDR2 FQGNSA. V was shortened by 2 bases and J by 4 bases, with 5 bases between the two germline ends. Written as DNA, the CDR3 is TGTGCCAGCAGCTTAATTGTAGAGACCCAGTACTTC. Translating it yields CASSLIVETQYF. Together with reference TRBV7-2 and TRBJ2-5, the CDR3 gives the full variable domain: GAGVSQSPSNKVTEKGKDVELRCDPISGHTALYWYRQSLGQGLEFLIYFQGNSAPDKSGLPSDRFSAERTGGSVSTLTIQRTQQEDSAVYLCASSLIVETQYFGPGTRLLVL.

This chain links TRBV5-5 with TRBJ2-5; perhaps TRBD1 as D (6 bases). The germline CDR1 and CDR2 sequences are SGHKS and YYEKEE (reference sequence). V lost 0 bases and J 5 bases, leaving 14 bases between the germline ends. The CDR3 consists of 15 residues. This chain's CDR3 is CASSLVPGHGETQYF. CDR3 bases: TGTGCCAGCAGCTTGGTACCGGGACACGGGGAGACCCAGTACTTC.

This clonotype was counted ten times or more. The chain carries TRBV7-9 and TRBJ2-4, with D tentatively TRBD1 (6 bases). Per the germline V gene, CDR1 is SEHNR and CDR2 is FQNEAQ (reference sequence). CDR3 size: 15 residues. The V gene lost 5 bases and the J gene lost 6 bases, with 17 bases spanning the gap. This chain's CDR3 is CASSPRQELGNIQYF. Written as DNA, the CDR3 is TGTGCCAGCAGCCCCCGACAGGAATTGGGAAACATTCAGTACTTC.

CDR3 sequence (DNA): TGTGCCAGCAGCTTCCTTTCCAGGGGGAACTATGGCTACACCTTC. Its protein is CASSFLSRGNYGYTF. This chain uses TRBV7-9 with TRBJ1-2, with TRBD1 matching 7 bases. The CDR3 has 15 amino acids. Germline-derived CDR1 and CDR2 are SEHNR and FQNEAQ (reference sequence). V lost 3 bases to trimming and J lost 2 bases; unmatched junction nucleotides: 6.

This rearrangement joins TRBV3-1 to TRBJ1-6, with D perhaps TRBD1 (5 bases). The CDR3 consists of 12 residues. V lost 5 bases to trimming and J lost 14 bases, with 13 bases between them. In germline, CDR1 is LGHDT, CDR2 YNNKEL (reference sequence). In DNA, the CDR3 is TGTGCCAGCAGCGACAGAATTACGGCCCTCCACTTT. This codes for CASSDRITALHF.

This clonotype was recorded a few times. V usage is TRBV11-2 and J usage is TRBJ1-2; D perhaps matches TRBD1 (6 bases). The CDR3 runs to 16 residues. Trimming cost V 0 bases and J 4 bases, with 15 bases left between them. The germline V gene encodes CDR1 SGHAT and CDR2 FQNNGV. DNA for the CDR3: TGTGCCAGCAGCTTAGACCGCATGGACAGCCGCTATGGCTACACCTTC. Protein sequence: CASSLDRMDSRYGYTF.

The V gene is TRBV5-1, the J gene TRBJ1-1, with 7 bases aligning to TRBD1. V dropped 4 bases and J dropped 1; count of bases not matched to a gene: 13. This CDR3 has 17 amino acids. CDR1 and CDR2 from the germline V gene are SGHRS and YFSETQ. CDR3 loop: CASSVKRSTGTNTEAFF. CDR3 in DNA: TGCGCCAGCAGCGTAAAGAGATCGACAGGGACGAACACTGAAGCTTTCTTT. Together with reference TRBV5-1 and TRBJ1-1, the CDR3 gives the full variable domain: KAGVTQTPRYLIKTRGQQVTLSCSPISGHRSVSWYQQTPGQGLQFLFEYFSETQRNKGNFPGRFSGRQFSNSRSEMNVSTLELGDSALYLCASSVKRSTGTNTEAFFGQGTRLTVV.

V gene TRBV2 combines with J gene TRBJ1-4; D is uncertain. Germline CDR1 reads SNHLY; CDR2 reads FYNNEI. The CDR3 length is 10 residues. Trimming took 1 base from V and 9 from J, leaving 0 bases between them. The CDR3 region is CASSEEKLFF. CDR3 bases: TGTGCCAGCAGTGAAGAAAAACTGTTTTTT.

This clonotype came up a few times. The chain joins TRBV12-3 or TRBV12-4 to TRBJ1-5; TRBD1 matches at 7 bases. CDR3 length equals 13 residues. The V segment lost 8 bases and the J segment 5 bases; nucleotides outside the gene matches: 6. The CDR3 here is CASAPGGHQPQHF. The CDR3 DNA reads as TGTGCCAGCGCCCCAGGGGGACATCAGCCCCAGCATTTT.

This rearrangement joins TRBV23-1 to TRBJ2-3, with 10 bases fitting TRBD1. TRBV23-1 is filed as an ORF, its function uncertain. V was clipped by 5 bases and J by 5 bases; unmatched bases: 22. The CDR3 contains 20 residues. The chain's CDR3 is CASSCSTGGRAPPCEDTQYF. The CDR3, as DNA: TGCGCCAGCAGTTGTTCGACAGGGGGCCGCGCCCCCCCCTGCGAAGATACGCAGTATTTT.

The chain uses TRBV12-3 or TRBV12-4 and TRBJ2-3, with 10 nucleotides matching TRBD2. CDR3 length: 15 residues. J lost 5 bases, V lost 4 bases, and 6 bases had no gene match. The CDR3 protein is CASSSSGGAGDTQYF. The DNA for the CDR3 is TGTGCCAGCAGTTCGAGCGGGGGGGCCGGAGATACGCAGTATTTT.

The rearrangement joins TRBV28 to TRBJ1-5, with D maybe TRBD1 (5 bases). Germline V CDR1 and CDR2: MDHEN, SYDVKM. Trimming left V 2 bases short and J 7 bases short, with 12 bases between. This CDR3 spans 14 amino acids. The CDR3 DNA sequence: TGTGCCAGCAGTTTACGCCAGGGTCCCCAGCCCCAGCATTTT. Its translation: CASSLRQGPQPQHF.

This clonotype showed up many times. The chain employs TRBV12-3 or TRBV12-4 and TRBJ2-3; D uncertain. The ends were cut back, 5 bases at V and 0 bases at J, with 6 bases in the middle. This CDR3 comprises 13 residues. The CDR3 region is CASSHGSTDTQYF. Written as DNA, the CDR3 is TGTGCCAGCAGTCACGGCAGCACAGATACGCAGTATTTT.

This clonotype was seen only a few times. The CDR3 reads CASSVRGLGAETQYF. The CDR3 DNA reads as TGTGCCAGCAGCGTAAGAGGACTAGGGGCAGAGACCCAGTACTTC. The chain couples TRBV9 to TRBJ2-5; 7 bases fit TRBD2. V trimming: 1 base; J trimming: 4 bases; junction bases outside the gene matches: 7. The germline V gene has CDR1 SGDLS and CDR2 YYNGEE. This CDR3 has 15 residues. The full variable domain, rest sourced from reference TRBV9 and TRBJ2-5, is DSGVTQTPKHLITATGQRVTLRCSPRSGDLSVYWYQQSLDQGLQFLIQYYNGEERAKGNILERFSAQQFPDLHSELNLSSLELGDSALYFCASSVRGLGAETQYFGPGTRLLVL.

This clonotype was detected a few times. This chain connects TRBV7-9 to TRBJ2-7; D is undetermined. This CDR3 comprises 12 residues. Per germline, CDR1 SEHNR and CDR2 FQNEAQ (reference sequence). V lost 6 bases, J lost 5 bases, and 11 bases lay in between. CDR3 loop: CASSPAVNEQYF. DNA of the CDR3: TGTGCCAGCAGTCCTGCCGTAAACGAGCAGTACTTC.

There are many counts of this clonotype. This rearrangement joins TRBV5-1 to TRBJ2-7; D may be TRBD2 (6 bases). The CDR3 is 14 residues long. V lost 5 bases and J lost 2, with 14 bases in between. Germline V gene data show CDR1 as SGHRS and CDR2 as YFSETQ. The DNA for the CDR3 is TGCGCCAGCAGTACCCGAGCGGGCCCCTACGAGCAGTACTTC. It translates to CASSTRAGPYEQYF.